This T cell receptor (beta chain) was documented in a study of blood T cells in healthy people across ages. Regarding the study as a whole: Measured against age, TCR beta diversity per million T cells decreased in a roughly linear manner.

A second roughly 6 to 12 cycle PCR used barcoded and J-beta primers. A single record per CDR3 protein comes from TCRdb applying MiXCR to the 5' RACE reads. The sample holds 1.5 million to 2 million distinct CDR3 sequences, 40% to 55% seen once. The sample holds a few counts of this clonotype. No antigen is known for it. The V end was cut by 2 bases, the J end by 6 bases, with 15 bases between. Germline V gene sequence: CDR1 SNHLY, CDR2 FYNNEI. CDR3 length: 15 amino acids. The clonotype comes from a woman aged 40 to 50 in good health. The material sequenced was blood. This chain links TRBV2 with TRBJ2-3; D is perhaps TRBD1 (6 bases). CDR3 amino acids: CASSETGFASDTQYF. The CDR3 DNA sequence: TGTGCCAGCAGTGAAACAGGGTTCGCTTCCGATACGCAGTATTTT. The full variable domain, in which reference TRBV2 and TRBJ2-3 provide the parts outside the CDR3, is EPEVTQTPSHQVTQMGQEVILRCVPISNHLYFYWYRQILGQKVEFLVSFYNNEISEKSEIFDDQFSVERPDGSNFTLKIRSTKLEDSAMYFCASSETGFASDTQYFGPGTRLTVL.